This TCR beta chain was documented in a study of CD8 T cells in Susac syndrome. This CDR3 contains 14 residues. V lost 1 base and J 2 bases, leaving 11 bases between the germline ends. Germline V gene lookup returns CDR1 DFQATT and CDR2 SNEGSKA (reference sequence). cDNA came from approximately 0.5 to 1 ug RNA primed by random hexamers. MiXCR, applied by TCRdb to the immunoSEQ multiplex PCR reads, yields one record per CDR3 protein. The table has around 200,000 distinct CDR3 sequences, about 95% seen once. The CD8+ and CD4+ T cells were isolated magnetically using a negative isolation approach, whereas the TEMRA cells were enriched by FACS.

The receptor's source is a human donor in good health. The chain employs TRBV20-1 and TRBJ1-2; tentative D call: TRBD1 (5 bases). The sample comprised CD4+ T cells from PBMCs. CDR3 nucleotide sequence: TGCAGTGCTAGAGTTGAGGGGCGCAACTATGGCTACACCTTC. Translation gives CSARVEGRNYGYTF.